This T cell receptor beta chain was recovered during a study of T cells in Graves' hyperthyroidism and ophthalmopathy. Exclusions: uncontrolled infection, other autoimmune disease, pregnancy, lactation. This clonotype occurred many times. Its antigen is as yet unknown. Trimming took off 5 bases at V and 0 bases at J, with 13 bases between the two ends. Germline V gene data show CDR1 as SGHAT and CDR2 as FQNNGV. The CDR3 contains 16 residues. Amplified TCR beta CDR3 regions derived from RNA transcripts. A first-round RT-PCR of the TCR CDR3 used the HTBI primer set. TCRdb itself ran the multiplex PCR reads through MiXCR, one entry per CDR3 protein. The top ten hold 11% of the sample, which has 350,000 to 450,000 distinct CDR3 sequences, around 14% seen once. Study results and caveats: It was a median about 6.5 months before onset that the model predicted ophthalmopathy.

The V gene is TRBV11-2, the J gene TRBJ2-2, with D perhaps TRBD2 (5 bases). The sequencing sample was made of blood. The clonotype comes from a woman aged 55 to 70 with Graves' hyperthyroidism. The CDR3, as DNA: TGTGCCAGCAGCACCCCGGGGTTGTCGAACACCGGGGAGCTGTTTTTT. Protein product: CASSTPGLSNTGELFF. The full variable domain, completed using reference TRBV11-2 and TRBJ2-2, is EAGVAQSPRYKIIEKRQSVAFWCNPISGHATLYWYQQILGQGPKLLIQFQNNGVVDDSQLPKDRFSAERLKGVDSTLKIQPAKLEDSAVYLCASSTPGLSNTGELFFGEGSRLTVL.